This is a list of T cell receptor beta chains from one sample in a study of regulatory T cells in long-lasting Graves disease. TCRdb independently ran MiXCR on the multiplex PCR reads; one entry per CDR3 protein. The data contain around 250,000 distinct CDR3 sequences, about 16% of them singletons. The source material was peripheral blood mononuclear cells (PBMCs), sampled at new diagnosis, from a patient treated with antithyroid drugs. Receptor source: a female donor with Graves disease. CDR3s include the opening cysteine and the closing phenylalanine or tryptophan. D genes are given only for firm matches. Clone size is stated in some rows and not others, as once, few, many or a class when expanded.

.	TRBD1	TRBJ2-7	TRBV2	TGTGCCAGCAACCAGGACAGGAGCTCCTACGAGCAGTACTTC	CASNQDRSSYEQYF
many	.	TRBJ2-5	TRBV4-1	TGCGCCAGCAGCCTAATGACAGCGGAGGAGACCCAGTACTTC	CASSLMTAEETQYF
.	.	TRBJ2-2	TRBV7-2	.	CASSLEPGSYEQYFGPGTGELFF
many	.	TRBJ2-7	TRBV7-7	TGTGCTAGCAGCTTAGCGAAGGGTACCTCCTACGAGCAGTACTTC	CASSLAKGTSYEQYF
.	.	TRBJ1-1	TRBV3-1	TGTGCCAGCAGCCTTGGCAGTGGGAACGCTGAAGCTTTCTTT	CASSLGSGNAEAFF
many	.	TRBJ2-1	TRBV9	TGTGCCAGCAGCCGGGGGGCCGACAATGAGCAGTTCTTC	CASSRGADNEQFF
.	TRBD2	TRBJ2-7	TRBV20-1	TGCAGTGCTCAGACTAGCGGGAGGGACTACGAGCAGTACTTC	CSAQTSGRDYEQYF
many	TRBD1	TRBJ2-2	TRBV10-3	TGTGCCATCAGCGGGACAGGGCCTATTTCGAACACCGGGGAGCTGTTTTTT	CAISGTGPISNTGELFF
few	.	TRBJ1-4	TRBV19	TGTGCCAGTAGTAAGGGTACTAATGAAAAACTGTTTTTT	CASSKGTNEKLFF
many	TRBD1	TRBJ2-7	TRBV5-1	TGCGCCAGCAGCCCTGGACAGGGGTTCGCCTACGAGCAGTACTTC	CASSPGQGFAYEQYF
.	.	TRBJ2-5	TRBV5-1	TGTGCCAGCAGCTTAGCGTGGGCCTCAGGGACCCAGTACTTC	CASSLAWASGTQYF
many	.	TRBJ2-7	TRBV10-1	TGCGCCAGCAGTGAGGGGCCAGCGGGTTTCTACGAGCAGTACTTC	CASSEGPAGFYEQYF
many	TRBD2	TRBJ2-7	TRBV6-2/TRBV6-3	TGTGCCAGCAGCCCCAGCCTTAGCGGGAGTGGTGAGCAGTACTTC	CASSPSLSGSGEQYF
.	TRBD2	TRBJ2-7	TRBV19	TGTGCCAGTAGTATGGGCGGGAGAGGGAAGCAGTACTTC	CASSMGGRGKQYF
many	.	TRBJ1-2	TRBV20-1	TGCAGTGCTAGAGATATCTCACAGCCTAATAACTATGGCTACACCTTC	CSARDISQPNNYGYTF